This TCR beta chain was captured by sequencing in a study of cytomegalovirus exposure and HLA in healthy donors. Researchers ran the PCR with 60 Vbeta and 13 Jbeta primers. This table comes from immunoSEQ multiplex PCR, and its TCRdb copy is limited to in-frame clones, with some not included. The sample yields approximately 200,000 clones, 70% to 80% seen once. V was pared by 2 bases and J by 1 base, with 8 bases between. In germline, CDR1 is MNHEY, CDR2 SMNVEV (reference sequence). This CDR3 contains 14 residues. The sequence came from a girl between 5 and 17 years old in good health and CMV-seropositive. The sequenced sample consisted of PBMCs. V is TRBV27 and J is TRBJ1-1; tentative D call: TRBD1 (5 bases). The DNA for the CDR3 is TGTGCCAGCAGTTTAATCAGGGAGAACACTGAAGCTTTCTTT. As protein: CASSLIRENTEAFF.